This record concerns one TCR beta chain sequence. Its antigen is unknown. Stem cell-like memory, regulatory, central memory and naive CD4+ cells were sorted via CD45RO/CCR7/CD25/CD127/CD95/CD27. This CDR3 contains 14 residues. V lost 6 bases to trimming and J lost 0 bases, with 8 bases between them. Germline-derived CDR1 and CDR2 are ENHRY and SYGVKD. This sample stems from a study of beta chain features in type 1 diabetes. General study results and limits: In every one of the four CD4+ subsets, TCRB CDR3s were moderately but significantly shorter in Type 1 diabetes patients.

Every isolated RNA sample was fully reverse transcribed, so sequencing captured expressed TCRB transcripts. Here immunoSEQ multiplex PCR was the method, and the copy in TCRdb shows in-frame clones only, minus some. The data show about 740,000 clones, 13% seen once. Sequenced material: naive CD4+ T cells from blood. The chain employs TRBV10-3 and TRBJ1-4, with D tentatively TRBD1 (5 bases). The TCR sequence derives from a young man with type 1 diabetes. Here the CDR3 reads CAIRKGTTNEKLFF. The CDR3 nucleotides are TGTGCCATCAGGAAGGGGACAACTAATGAAAAACTGTTTTTT.